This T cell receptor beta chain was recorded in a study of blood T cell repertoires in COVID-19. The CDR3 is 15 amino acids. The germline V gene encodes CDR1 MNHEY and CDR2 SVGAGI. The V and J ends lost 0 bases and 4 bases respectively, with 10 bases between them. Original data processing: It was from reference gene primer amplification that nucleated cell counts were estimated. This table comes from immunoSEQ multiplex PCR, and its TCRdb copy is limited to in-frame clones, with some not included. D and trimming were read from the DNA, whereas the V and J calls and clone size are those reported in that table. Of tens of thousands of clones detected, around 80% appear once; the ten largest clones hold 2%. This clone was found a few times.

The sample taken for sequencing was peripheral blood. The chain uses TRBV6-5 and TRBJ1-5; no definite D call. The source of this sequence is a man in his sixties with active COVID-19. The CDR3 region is CASSYSGSGNQPQHF. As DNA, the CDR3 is TGTGCCAGCAGTTACTCGGGCAGTGGAAATCAGCCCCAGCATTTT.